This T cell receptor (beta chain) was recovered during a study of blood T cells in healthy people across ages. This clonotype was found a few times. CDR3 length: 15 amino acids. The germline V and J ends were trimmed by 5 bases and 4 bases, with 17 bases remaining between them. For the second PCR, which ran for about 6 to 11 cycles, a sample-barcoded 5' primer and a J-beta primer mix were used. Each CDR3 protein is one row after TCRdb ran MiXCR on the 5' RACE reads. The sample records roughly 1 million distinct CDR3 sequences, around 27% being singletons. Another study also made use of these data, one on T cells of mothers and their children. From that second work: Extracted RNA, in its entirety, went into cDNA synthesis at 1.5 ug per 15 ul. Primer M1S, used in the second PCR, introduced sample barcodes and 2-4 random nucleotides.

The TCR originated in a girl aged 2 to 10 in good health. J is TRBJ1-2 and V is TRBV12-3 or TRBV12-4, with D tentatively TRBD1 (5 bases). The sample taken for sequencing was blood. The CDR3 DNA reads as TGTGCCAGCAGTCCAGGGAACCCCACTCCCTATGGCTACACCTTC. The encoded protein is CASSPGNPTPYGYTF.